Below, 16 T cell receptor beta chains from the same sample are listed, as sequenced in a study of T-cell memory formation after mild COVID-19. TCRdb re-analysed the 5' RACE reads in MiXCR, keeping a single row per CDR3 protein. The sample lists about 190,000 distinct CDR3 sequences, under 12% seen once, with roughly 3% in the top ten. Input material: PBMCs or a T cell subset sorted from them (not recorded which). These receptors were collected from a man younger than 35 who had mild COVID-19 (a few samples of this study predate the infection). Cell type and time point are not known.

This clonotype was found a few times. The chain joins TRBV7-2 to TRBJ2-1; D is uncertain. The length of the CDR3 is 12 residues. The V end was cut by 2 bases, the J end by 10 bases, with 9 bases between. Germline V gene data show CDR1 as SGHTA and CDR2 as FQGNSA. The CDR3 loop is CASSLNVREQFF. In nucleotides, the CDR3 is TGTGCCAGCAGCTTAAACGTACGGGAGCAGTTCTTC.

This clonotype was counted a few times. V gene TRBV7-9 combines with J gene TRBJ1-1, with D possibly matching TRBD1 (6 bases). Trimming took off 7 bases at V and 0 bases at J, with 18 bases between the two ends. This CDR3 spans 16 amino acids. Germline V CDR1 and CDR2: SEHNR, FQNEAQ (reference sequence). The CDR3 region is CASTDPQGRVNTEAFF. The CDR3 region has the DNA TGTGCCAGCACCGACCCTCAGGGGCGGGTGAACACTGAAGCTTTCTTT. Supplemented by reference TRBV7-9 and TRBJ1-1, the full variable domain reads DTGVSQNPRHKITKRGQNVTFRCDPISEHNRLYWYRQTLGQGPEFLTYFQNEAQLEKSRLLSDRFSAERPKGSFSTLEIQRTEQGDSAMYLCASTDPQGRVNTEAFFGQGTRLTVV.

This clonotype was seen at least ten times. The genes are TRBV5-1 and TRBJ2-7, with D hard to call. V was clipped by 4 bases and J by 1 base, with 15 bases between them. Germline V gene sequence: CDR1 SGHRS, CDR2 YFSETQ. CDR3 size: 15 residues. The DNA of the CDR3 is TGCGCCAGCAGCCCCTATGACGTTTCTTCCTACGAGCAGTACTTC. This gives the protein CASSPYDVSSYEQYF.

In its sample, this clonotype was seen a few times. The DNA for the CDR3 is TGTGCCATCAGTGGGGCTAGCGGGGGCCGGGAGACCCAGTACTTC. Its protein product is CAISGASGGRETQYF. The chain carries TRBV10-3 and TRBJ2-5; 10 nucleotides match TRBD2. J was trimmed by 5 bases and V by 4 bases; bases with no gene match: 7. CDR1 is ENHRY and CDR2 is SYGVKD in the germline V gene. The CDR3 is 15 amino acids.

CDR3 region: CASSPGLLNEQFF. CDR3 bases: TGTGCCAGCAGCCCGGGACTGTTAAATGAGCAGTTCTTC. The gene calls are TRBV7-2 and TRBJ2-1, with D tentatively TRBD2 (6 bases). The length of the CDR3 is 13 residues. V lost 5 bases and J lost 7, with 12 bases in between. Germline CDR1 reads SGHTA; CDR2 reads FQGNSA.

This chain uses TRBV10-3 with TRBJ2-7, with D maybe TRBD1 (5 bases). This CDR3 comprises 13 residues. The V end was cut by 5 bases, the J end by 1 base, with 9 bases between. Germline V CDR1 and CDR2: ENHRY, SYGVKD. CDR3 in amino acids: CAISSTASYEQYF. The DNA for the CDR3 is TGTGCCATCAGTTCGACAGCTTCCTACGAGCAGTACTTC.

This clonotype was seen a few times. The genes are TRBV7-2 and TRBJ2-4, with 7 bases matching TRBD2. The CDR3 length is 13 residues. Germline V lookup: CDR1 SGHTA, CDR2 FQGNSA. The J segment lost 7 bases and the V segment lost 5 bases, leaving 5 bases of the junction unmatched. This chain's CDR3 is CASSSGTANIQYF. The CDR3, as DNA: TGTGCCAGCAGCAGCGGGACTGCGAACATTCAGTACTTC. Full variable domain (missing parts from reference TRBV7-2 and TRBJ2-4): GAGVSQSPSNKVTEKGKDVELRCDPISGHTALYWYRQSLGQGLEFLIYFQGNSAPDKSGLPSDRFSAERTGGSVSTLTIQRTQQEDSAVYLCASSSGTANIQYFGAGTRLSVL.

The V gene is TRBV12-3 or TRBV12-4, the J gene TRBJ1-6; D is unclear. Trimming stripped 5 bases from V and 6 bases from J, with 11 bases between. The CDR3 is 14 amino acids. CDR3 coding DNA: TGTGCCAGCAGTCTCCAATGGGGTAATTCACCCCTCCACTTT. Amino acids: CASSLQWGNSPLHF.

A remark on this clonotype: This clone may be a read error of a much larger clone one base away. This chain joins TRBV6-2 or TRBV6-3 and TRBJ2-1; D call uncertain. The DNA end lines up better with TRBJ2-7; the J call may be wrong. CDR3 length: 13 amino acids. Germline CDR1 and CDR2: MNHEY and SVGEGT. CDR3 in DNA: TGTGCCAGCAGTTATCCTTGGATAAATGAGCAGTACTTC. This translates into CASSYPWINEQYF.

V and J are TRBV15 and TRBJ1-2; 7 nucleotides agree with TRBD1. Trimming at V came to 5 bases and at J to 6 bases, leaving 12 bases not matched to a gene. The CDR3 covers 15 residues. CDR1 is LNHNV and CDR2 is YYDKDF in the germline V gene (reference sequence). The CDR3: CATSLAPRGSNGYTF. The CDR3 region has the DNA TGTGCCACCAGCCTCGCCCCCAGGGGGAGTAATGGCTACACCTTC. Combining the CDR3 with reference TRBV15 and TRBJ1-2 gives the whole variable domain DAMVIQNPRYQVTQFGKPVTLSCSQTLNHNVMYWYQQKSSQAPKLLFHYYDKDFNNEADTPDNFQSRRPNTSFCFLDIRSPGLGDTAMYLCATSLAPRGSNGYTFGSGTRLTVV.

This clonotype was counted a few times. The rearrangement uses TRBV28 and TRBJ2-1; 10 positions agree with TRBD1. The CDR3 has 13 residues. The V gene's germline CDR1 is MDHEN and CDR2 SYDVKM. The V segment lost 2 bases and the J segment 14 bases; nucleotides outside the gene matches: 6. This CDR3 is CASSLEPGQGKFF. In nucleotides, the CDR3 is TGTGCCAGCAGTTTAGAGCCGGGACAGGGGAAGTTCTTC.

The rearrangement uses TRBV4-3 and TRBJ2-2; 9 nucleotides align to TRBD1. The germline gives CDR1 LGHNA, CDR2 YSLEER. Losses at the gene ends were 2 bases for V and 7 bases for J; bases not matched to a gene: 5. The CDR3 has 15 amino acids. The CDR3 DNA follows: TGCGCCAGCAGCCAACCCGGACAGGGGCACGGGGAGCTGTTTTTT. Its translation is CASSQPGQGHGELFF.

This clonotype has just a few counts. The chain's CDR3 is CASRITGGTGELFF. CDR3 sequence (DNA): TGTGCCAGCAGGATAACAGGGGGCACCGGGGAGCTGTTTTTT. The chain couples TRBV7-2 to TRBJ2-2, with TRBD1 matching 8 bases. The ends lost 6 bases at V and 4 bases at J; junction bases unmatched: 4. There are 14 residues in the CDR3. Germline V CDR1 and CDR2: SGHTA, FQGNSA.

This clonotype was counted many times. This rearrangement joins TRBV7-2 to TRBJ2-5, with TRBD1 as a possible D gene (6 bases). CDR3 size: 14 residues. CDR1 and CDR2 from the germline V gene are SGHTA and FQGNSA. Deletions cut 5 bases from V and 5 bases from J, with 15 bases between. CDR3 DNA sequence: TGTGCCAGCAGCGTACAGGGCGTTGGTGAGACCCAGTACTTC. As protein: CASSVQGVGETQYF.

This clonotype has more than one count but fewer than ten. CDR3: CSVGGAWTGDFNTEAFF. In DNA form, the CDR3 reads TGCAGCGTTGGGGGAGCGTGGACAGGGGATTTTAACACTGAAGCTTTCTTT. The V gene is TRBV29-1, the J gene TRBJ1-1, with 9 bases aligning to TRBD1. The V gene end was trimmed by 4 bases and the J gene end by 2 bases; junction bases not matched to a gene: 14. The CDR3 sequence is 17 residues long. The germline V gene has CDR1 SQVTM and CDR2 ANQGSEA.

This clonotype turned up a few times. The chain links TRBV14 to TRBJ2-2, with no clear D. In germline, CDR1 is SGHDN, CDR2 FVKESK. The CDR3 spans 15 residues. V was shortened by 5 bases and J by 3 bases, with 13 bases between the two germline ends. The CDR3 spells CASSGIARDTGELFF. Written as DNA, the CDR3 is TGTGCCAGCAGCGGCATAGCTAGGGACACCGGGGAGCTGTTTTTT.